The source of this TCR beta chain is a study of OX40 agonist ivuxolimab in advanced cancers. Across the study: Patients were treated with ivuxolimab, an agonistic anti-OX40 (CD134) antibody. Each patient was given ivuxolimab into a vein every 2 weeks, at 0.01 to 10 mg/kg. Averaging 60 years in age, with a range of roughly 23 to 80, the cohort was 82.7% male. Three individuals attained partial responses, comprising one hepatocellular carcinoma case and two cutaneous melanoma cases.

This table comes from immunoSEQ multiplex PCR, and its TCRdb copy is limited to in-frame clones, with some not included. Among about 33,000 clones, over 60% were seen once, and the ten largest hold under 30%. This sample comprised CD4+ or CD8+ T cells sorted from blood, obtained in a trial of the OX40 agonist ivuxolimab. This receptor was obtained from an adult with an advanced solid tumor such as melanoma, head and neck, liver or kidney cancer.

The CDR3 nucleotides read TGTGCCAGCAGCCGTGACATCCGTAGCAATCAGCCCCAGCATTTT. Protein product: CASSRDIRSNQPQHF. The chain employs TRBV7-2 and TRBJ1-5, with D uncertain. This CDR3 comprises 15 residues. Per germline, CDR1 SGHTA and CDR2 FQGNSA. Deletions cut 5 bases from V and 0 bases from J, with 11 bases between. Looking up the rest from reference TRBV7-2 and TRBJ1-5 gives the full variable domain: GAGVSQSPSNKVTEKGKDVELRCDPISGHTALYWYRQSLGQGLEFLIYFQGNSAPDKSGLPSDRFSAERTGGSVSTLTIQRTQQEDSAVYLCASSRDIRSNQPQHFGDGTRLSIL.